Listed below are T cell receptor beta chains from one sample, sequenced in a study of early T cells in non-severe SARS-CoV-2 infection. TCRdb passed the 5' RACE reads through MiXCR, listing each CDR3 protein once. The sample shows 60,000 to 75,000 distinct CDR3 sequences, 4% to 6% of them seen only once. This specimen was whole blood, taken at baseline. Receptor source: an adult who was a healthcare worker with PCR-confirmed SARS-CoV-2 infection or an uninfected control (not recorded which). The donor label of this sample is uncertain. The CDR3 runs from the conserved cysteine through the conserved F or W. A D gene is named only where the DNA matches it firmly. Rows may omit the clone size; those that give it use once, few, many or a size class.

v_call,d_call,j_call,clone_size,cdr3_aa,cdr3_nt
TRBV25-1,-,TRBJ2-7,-,CASSSSIGNSYEQYF,TGTGCCAGCAGTTCAAGTATCGGCAACTCCTACGAGCAGTACTTC
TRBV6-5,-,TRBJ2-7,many,CASSSGQLSYEQYF,TGTGCCAGCAGTTCTGGACAGCTCTCCTACGAGCAGTACTTC
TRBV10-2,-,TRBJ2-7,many,CASSESGSLSYEQYF,TGCGCCAGCAGTGAGTCTGGCAGCCTCTCCTACGAGCAGTACTTC
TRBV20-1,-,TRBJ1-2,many,CSARDRVGAHPGYTF,TGCAGTGCTAGAGACAGAGTCGGAGCCCACCCTGGCTACACCTTC
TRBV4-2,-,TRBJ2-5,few,CASSQGLSQYF,TGTGCCAGCAGCCAAGGGCTCTCCCAGTACTTC
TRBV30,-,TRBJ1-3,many,CAWSVLGSGNTIYF,TGTGCCTGGAGTGTACTCGGATCCGGAAACACCATATATTTT
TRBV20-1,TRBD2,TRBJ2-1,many,CSASRVSGGLYNEQFF,TGCAGTGCTAGCCGGGTTTCGGGGGGTTTATACAATGAGCAGTTCTTC
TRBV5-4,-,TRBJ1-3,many,CASSSLTQTAGNTIYF,TGTGCCAGCAGCTCTTTAACCCAGACGGCTGGAAACACCATATATTTT
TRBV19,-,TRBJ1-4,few,CASKSVSQARSEKLFF,TGTGCCAGTAAGAGTGTTTCGCAGGCGAGGAGTGAAAAACTGTTTTTT
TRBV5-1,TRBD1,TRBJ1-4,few,CASSWDRNEKLFF,TGCGCCAGCAGCTGGGACAGGAATGAAAAACTGTTTTTT
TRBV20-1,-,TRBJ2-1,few,CSARLGYNEQFF,TGCAGTGCTAGACTGGGCTACAATGAGCAGTTCTTC
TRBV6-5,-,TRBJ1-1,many,CASSPLVGEAFF,TGTGCCAGCAGTCCTCTGGTTGGGGAAGCTTTCTTT
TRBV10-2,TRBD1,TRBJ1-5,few,CASSENRGWQPQHF,TGCGCCAGCAGTGAAAACAGGGGTTGGCAGCCCCAGCATTTT
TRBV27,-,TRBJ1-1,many,CASSVGGNTEAFF,TGTGCCAGCAGTGTCGGGGGGAACACTGAAGCTTTCTTT
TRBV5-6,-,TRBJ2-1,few,CATKPGGGFYNEQFF,TGTGCCACCAAACCGGGCGGGGGCTTCTACAATGAGCAGTTCTTC
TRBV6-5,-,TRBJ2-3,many,CASSYSGRPDTQYF,TGTGCCAGCAGTTACTCGGGGAGACCAGATACGCAGTATTTT
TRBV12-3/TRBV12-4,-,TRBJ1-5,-,CASSLRGGRLNQPQHF,TGTGCCAGCAGTTTACGGGGGGGCCGGCTCAATCAGCCCCAGCATTTT
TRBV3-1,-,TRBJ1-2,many,CASSQEDRRSTNYGYTF,TGTGCCAGCAGCCAAGAAGACAGACGGTCTACTAACTATGGCTACACCTTC
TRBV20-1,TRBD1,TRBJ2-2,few,CSARADRATGELFF,TGCAGTGCTAGAGCGGACAGGGCCACCGGGGAGCTGTTTTTT
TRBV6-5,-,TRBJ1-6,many,CASSYSRQKSSYNSPLHF,TGTGCCAGCAGTTACTCACGCCAAAAGAGCTCCTATAATTCACCCCTCCACTTT
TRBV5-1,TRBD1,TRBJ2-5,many,CASSLGQGKETQYF,TGCGCCAGCAGCCTCGGACAGGGGAAAGAGACCCAGTACTTC
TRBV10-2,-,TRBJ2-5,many,CASSVPFRGGEETQYF,TGCGCCAGCAGTGTCCCCTTTAGAGGGGGGGAAGAGACCCAGTACTTC
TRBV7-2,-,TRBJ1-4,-,CASSLGPTKTEKLFF,TGTGCCAGCAGCTTGGGGCCGACAAAAACGGAAAAACTGTTTTTT
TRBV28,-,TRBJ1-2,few,CASSYQGYGYTF,TGTGCCAGCAGTTACCAGGGCTATGGCTACACCTTC
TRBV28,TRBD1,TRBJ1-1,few,CASSSHPTGGASEAFF,TGTGCCAGCAGTTCGCATCCCACAGGGGGCGCCTCTGAAGCTTTCTTT
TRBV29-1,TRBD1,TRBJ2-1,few,CSGAVTGGSEQFF,TGCAGCGGGGCGGTCACAGGGGGCAGCGAGCAGTTCTTC
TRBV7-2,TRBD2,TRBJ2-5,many,CASSLGLAGTSETQYF,TGTGCCAGCAGCTTAGGACTAGCGGGGACTTCAGAGACCCAGTACTTC
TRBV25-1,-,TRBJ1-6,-,CASHPGTPQSSPLHF,TGTGCCAGCCACCCAGGGACCCCACAGAGTTCACCCCTCCACTTT
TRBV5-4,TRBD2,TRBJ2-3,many,CASSLPSGGASTDTQYF,TGTGCCAGCAGCTTGCCTAGCGGGGGAGCTAGCACAGATACGCAGTATTTT